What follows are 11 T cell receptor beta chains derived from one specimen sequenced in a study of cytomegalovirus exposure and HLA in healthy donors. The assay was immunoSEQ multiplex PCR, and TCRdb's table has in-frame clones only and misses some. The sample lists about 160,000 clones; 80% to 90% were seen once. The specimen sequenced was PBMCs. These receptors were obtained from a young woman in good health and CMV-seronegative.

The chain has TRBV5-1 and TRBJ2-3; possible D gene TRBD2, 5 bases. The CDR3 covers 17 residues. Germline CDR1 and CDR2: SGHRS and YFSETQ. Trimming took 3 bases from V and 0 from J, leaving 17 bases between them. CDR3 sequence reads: CASSSGLILASTDTQYF. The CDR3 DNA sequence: TGCGCCAGCAGCTCCGGACTGATCTTAGCTAGCACAGATACGCAGTATTTT.

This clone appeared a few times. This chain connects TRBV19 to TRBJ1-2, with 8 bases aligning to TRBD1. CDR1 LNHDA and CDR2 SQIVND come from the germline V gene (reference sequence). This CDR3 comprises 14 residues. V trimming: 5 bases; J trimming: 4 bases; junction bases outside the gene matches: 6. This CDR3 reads CASSPLDRAYGYTF. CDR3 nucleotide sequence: TGTGCCAGTAGTCCACTGGACAGGGCCTATGGCTACACCTTC.

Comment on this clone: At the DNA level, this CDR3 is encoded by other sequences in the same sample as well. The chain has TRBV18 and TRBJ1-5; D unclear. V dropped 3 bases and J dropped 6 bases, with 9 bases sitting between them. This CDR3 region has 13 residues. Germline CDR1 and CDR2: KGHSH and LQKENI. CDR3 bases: TGTGCCAGCTCACCCTCCGCCGGTCAGCCCCAGCATTTT. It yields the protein CASSPSAGQPQHF.

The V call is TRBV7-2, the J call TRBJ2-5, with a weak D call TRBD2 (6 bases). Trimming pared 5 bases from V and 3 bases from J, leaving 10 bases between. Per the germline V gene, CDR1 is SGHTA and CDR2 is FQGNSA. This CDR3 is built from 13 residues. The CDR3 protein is CASSRREEETQYF. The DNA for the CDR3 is TGTGCCAGCAGCCGCAGGGAGGAAGAGACCCAGTACTTC.

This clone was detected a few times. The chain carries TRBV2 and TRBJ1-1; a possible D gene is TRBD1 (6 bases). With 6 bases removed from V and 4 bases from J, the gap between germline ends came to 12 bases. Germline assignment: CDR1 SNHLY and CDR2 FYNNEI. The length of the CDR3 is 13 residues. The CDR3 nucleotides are TGTGCCAGCAGGACAGGCCTGAGCACTGAAGCTTTCTTT. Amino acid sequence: CASRTGLSTEAFF.

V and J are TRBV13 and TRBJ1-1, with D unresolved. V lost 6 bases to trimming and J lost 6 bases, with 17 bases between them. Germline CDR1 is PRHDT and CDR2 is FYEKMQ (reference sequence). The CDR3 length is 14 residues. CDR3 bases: TGTGCCAGCAGACCACCGCCCCCAGAGGCTGAAGCTTTCTTT. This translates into CASRPPPPEAEAFF. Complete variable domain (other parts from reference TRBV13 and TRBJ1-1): AAGVIQSPRHLIKEKRETATLKCYPIPRHDTVYWYQQGPGQDPQFLISFYEKMQSDKGSIPDRFSAQQFSDYHSELNMSSLELGDSALYFCASRPPPPEAEAFFGQGTRLTVV.

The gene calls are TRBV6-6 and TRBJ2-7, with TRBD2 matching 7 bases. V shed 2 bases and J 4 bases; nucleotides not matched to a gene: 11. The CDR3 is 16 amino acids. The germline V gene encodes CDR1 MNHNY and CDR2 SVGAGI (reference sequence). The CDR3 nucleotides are TGTGCCAGCAGTTACCCCACCCGACTAGCCCCATACGAGCAGTACTTC. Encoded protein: CASSYPTRLAPYEQYF.

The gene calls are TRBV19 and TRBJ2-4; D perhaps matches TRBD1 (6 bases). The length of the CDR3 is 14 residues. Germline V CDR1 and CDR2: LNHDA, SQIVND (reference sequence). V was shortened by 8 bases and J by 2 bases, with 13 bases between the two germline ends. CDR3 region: CASRGGPPKNIQYF. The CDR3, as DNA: TGTGCCAGTCGTGGGGGCCCCCCCAAAAACATTCAGTACTTC.

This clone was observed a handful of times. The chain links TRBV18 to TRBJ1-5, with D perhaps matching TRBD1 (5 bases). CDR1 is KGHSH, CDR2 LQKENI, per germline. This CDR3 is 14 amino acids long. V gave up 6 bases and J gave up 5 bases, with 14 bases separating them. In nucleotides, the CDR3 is TGTGCCAGCTCGGGAGGGAGGGACCATCAGCCCCAGCATTTT. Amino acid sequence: CASSGGRDHQPQHF.

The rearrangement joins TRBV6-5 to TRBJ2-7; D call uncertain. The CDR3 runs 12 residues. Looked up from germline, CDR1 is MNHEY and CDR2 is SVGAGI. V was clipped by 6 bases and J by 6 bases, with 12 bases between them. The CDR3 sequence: CASSDRGLEQYF. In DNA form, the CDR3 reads TGTGCCAGCAGCGACCGAGGTCTCGAGCAGTACTTC.

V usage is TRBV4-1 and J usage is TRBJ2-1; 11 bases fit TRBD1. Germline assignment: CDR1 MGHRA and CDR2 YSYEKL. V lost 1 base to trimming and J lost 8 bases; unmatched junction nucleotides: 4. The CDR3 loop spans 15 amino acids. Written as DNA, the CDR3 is TGCGCCAGCAGCCAAGGCTGGACAGGGGGCGATGAGCAGTTCTTC. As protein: CASSQGWTGGDEQFF.